This entry features one T cell receptor beta chain sequence. Antigen: not known. These data are taken from a study of PD-L1 blockade in urothelial cancer. The table came from immunoSEQ multiplex PCR; TCRdb's copy has only in-frame clones and leaves some out. This sample has just under 40,000 clones, with 80% to 95% found just once. Study-wide findings and caveats: Below-median pretreatment blood TCR clonality was a predictor of better survival.

The CDR3 has 13 amino acids. Between the trimmed V and J ends, which lost 0 bases and 2 bases, there was a span of 6 bases. Germline values: CDR1 SGDLS, CDR2 YYNGEE. Time point noted: pretreatment peripheral blood. The sample consisted of PBMCs, taken around atezolizumab (anti-PD-L1) treatment. The TCR was taken from a woman aged 60-75 years with urothelial cancer. The J gene is TRBJ2-7, the V gene TRBV9; D is uncertain. As DNA, the CDR3 is TGTGCCAGCAGCGTAGCTCCTACCTACGAGCAGTACTTC. Protein product: CASSVAPTYEQYF.